This TCR beta chain came from a study of shared clonotypes between healthy human individuals. For this clone: Its target is unknown. Other DNA sequences in the sample encode the same CDR3.

Findings of the study overall: Estimated clonotype richness was generally higher in naive than memory subsets.

V shed 1 base and J 3 bases; nucleotides not matched to a gene: 2. CDR1 is LNHDA and CDR2 is SQIVND in the germline V gene (reference sequence). This CDR3 is 14 amino acids long. Data came from immunoSEQ multiplex PCR; TCRdb stores just in-frame clones and leaves some out. The sample has approximately 1,000,000 clones; 60% to 85% are singletons. The receptor was derived from a man aged 18 to 30 in good health. Some clones in this sample may be carry-over from other donors' samples. Sequenced: memory CD4+ T cells from PBMCs. Subset defined: CD45RA-negative fraction. This chain links TRBV19 with TRBJ2-7, with TRBD2 identical over 8 bases. The CDR3 is CASSIGGGIYEQYF. CDR3 DNA: TGTGCCAGTAGTATAGGCGGGGGGATCTACGAGCAGTACTTC.